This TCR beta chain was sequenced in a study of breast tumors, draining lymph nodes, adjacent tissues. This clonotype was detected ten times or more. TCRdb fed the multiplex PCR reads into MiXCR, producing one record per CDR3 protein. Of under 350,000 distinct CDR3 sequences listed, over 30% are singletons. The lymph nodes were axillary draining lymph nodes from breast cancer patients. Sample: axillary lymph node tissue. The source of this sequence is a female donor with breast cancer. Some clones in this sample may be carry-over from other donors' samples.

CDR3 in DNA: TGTGCCAGCTTACCGGGCGGGAAGGCATTAAACTATGGCTACACCTTC. Protein: CASLPGGKALNYGYTF. J is TRBJ1-2 and V is TRBV6-1; unclear D gene. The CDR3 is 16 amino acids. CDR1 and CDR2 (germline): MNHNS, SASEGT. V was trimmed by 8 bases and J by 2 bases, leaving 21 bases between them.